The sequence of this T cell receptor beta chain was determined in a study of T cells after yellow fever vaccination. General study points: Post-booster repertoires again held most primary-vaccination clones (approximately 96% CD4, roughly 89% CD8). The secondary response was weaker, and its peak arrived faster, on day 5 versus 15. The study noted that FACS-sorted repertoires could contain abundant clonotypes contaminating from the bulk population.

Comments on this clonotype: Its antigen is as yet unknown.

This CDR3 contains 15 residues. Germline V gene sequence: CDR1 SGHAT, CDR2 FQDESV (reference sequence). Trimming removed 5 bases at V and 4 bases at J, with 14 bases between. Template-switching 5'RACE yielded the TCR cDNA; a universal primer site and UMIs were added in the process. TCRdb passed the 5' RACE reads through MiXCR, listing each CDR3 protein once. Of 300,000 to 400,000 distinct CDR3 sequences in the sample, 8.5% to 9% were seen once. The source material was PBMCs, sampled on the day of the first yellow fever vaccination. The clonotype was recovered from a man aged 18 to 35 who received the YFV17D yellow fever vaccine. V usage is TRBV11-1 and J usage is TRBJ2-2; D possibly corresponds to TRBD1 (5 bases). CDR3 protein: CASSRNADSTGELFF. CDR3 bases: TGTGCCAGCAGCCGAAACGCTGACAGCACCGGGGAGCTGTTTTTT.